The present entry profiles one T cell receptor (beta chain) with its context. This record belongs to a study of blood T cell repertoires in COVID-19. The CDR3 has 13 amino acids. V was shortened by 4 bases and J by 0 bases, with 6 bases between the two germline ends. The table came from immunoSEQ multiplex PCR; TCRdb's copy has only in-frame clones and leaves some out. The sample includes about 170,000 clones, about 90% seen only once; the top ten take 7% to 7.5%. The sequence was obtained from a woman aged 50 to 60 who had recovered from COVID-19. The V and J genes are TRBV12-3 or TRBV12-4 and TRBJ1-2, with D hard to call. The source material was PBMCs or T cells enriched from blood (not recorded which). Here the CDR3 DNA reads TGTGCCAGCAGTTCTACAGCTAACTATGGCTACACCTTC. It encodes CASSSTANYGYTF.